These 20 T cell receptor beta chains came from one sample sequenced in a study of T-cell reconstitution after alpha-beta-depleted transplantation in children. Unique molecular identifiers were incorporated into the prepared TCRbeta library. TCRdb fed the PCR reads into MiXCR, producing one record per CDR3 protein. The data hold about 400,000 distinct CDR3 sequences, with 13% observed a single time. Specimen: PBMCs, collected from the stem cell graft. These receptors all stem from a human donor who donated a stem cell graft to a child with Fanconi anemia.

This clonotype came up a few times. The rearrangement links TRBV5-5 to TRBJ2-7; TRBD1 matches 8 bases. Germline V gene data show CDR1 as SGHKS and CDR2 as YYEKEE (reference sequence). After removal of 4 bases from V and 4 bases from J, the junction contained 1 base not matched to a gene. This CDR3 contains 12 residues. The CDR3 DNA reads as TGTGCCAGCAGCCGGACAGGGTACGAGCAGTACGTC. Translated: CASSRTGYEQYV.

This clonotype was detected only a few times. The chain recombines TRBV20-1 with TRBJ1-4; possible D gene TRBD1, 5 bases. The CDR3 is made up of 14 amino acids. Germline lookup yields CDR1 DFQATT and CDR2 SNEGSKA (reference sequence). V was cut by 6 bases and J by 4 bases, with 15 bases left in between. CDR3 sequence (DNA): TGCAGTGCCGCTCCGGGACTCCTTAATGAAAAACTGTTTTTT. This sequence encodes CSAAPGLLNEKLFF.

This clonotype was picked up many times. V is TRBV12-3 or TRBV12-4 and J is TRBJ1-2; TRBD1 matches at 7 bases. V lost 5 bases, J lost 6 bases, and 12 bases stayed unmatched. This CDR3 has 15 residues. Here the CDR3 DNA reads TGTGCCAGCAGTCCGAGGGACAGATTTATTAATGGCTACACCTTC. Its protein is CASSPRDRFINGYTF.

In this sample, this clonotype turned up many times. CDR3 protein: CSVLGARGSYEQYF. Here the CDR3 DNA reads TGCAGCGTTTTGGGGGCAAGGGGTTCCTACGAGCAGTACTTC. The chain combines TRBV29-1 with TRBJ2-7; a weak D match, TRBD1 (6 bases). V lost 5 bases to trimming and J lost 1 base, with 15 bases between them. Per the germline V gene, CDR1 is SQVTM and CDR2 is ANQGSEA. This CDR3 is built from 14 residues.

This clonotype was seen many times. The chain couples TRBV6-6 to TRBJ2-2; weak D call: TRBD1 (6 bases). This CDR3 has 11 amino acids. Germline lookup yields CDR1 MNHNY and CDR2 SVGAGI (reference sequence). V lost 7 bases and J lost 8, with 8 bases in between. The CDR3 region is CASKGDGELFF. The CDR3, as DNA: TGTGCCAGCAAGGGGGATGGGGAGCTGTTTTTT.

This clonotype has ten or more counts. The V and J genes are TRBV29-1 and TRBJ2-2, with TRBD1 as a possible D gene (6 bases). The V and J ends lost 4 bases and 5 bases respectively, with 14 bases between them. CDR3 length equals 14 residues. In germline, CDR1 is SQVTM, CDR2 ANQGSEA. This chain's CDR3 is CSVGAGVKTGELFF. The CDR3 DNA is TGCAGCGTTGGGGCAGGGGTAAAGACCGGGGAGCTGTTTTTT.

The CDR3, as DNA: TGTGCCAGCAGTACATACAGGGATGGGCTACCCGGGACCCAGTACTTC. Translation gives CASSTYRDGLPGTQYF. The chain recombines TRBV6-1 with TRBJ2-5, with D perhaps TRBD1 (6 bases). V was clipped by 5 bases and J by 7 bases, with 23 bases between them. The CDR3 length is 16 residues. The germline V gene encodes CDR1 MNHNS and CDR2 SASEGT.

This clonotype has only a few counts. The chain combines TRBV18 with TRBJ2-7; weak D call: TRBD2 (6 bases). CDR3 length equals 13 residues. V lost 3 bases to trimming and J lost 4 bases, with 10 bases between them. Per the germline V gene, CDR1 is KGHSH and CDR2 is LQKENI. CDR3 DNA sequence: TGTGCCAGCTCACCGGGGACTTCTTACGAGCAGTACGTC. Its protein product is CASSPGTSYEQYV.

The chain is built from TRBV19 and TRBJ1-4; 7 nucleotides match TRBD1. The CDR3 is 15 amino acids. From germline, CDR1 is LNHDA and CDR2 SQIVND (reference sequence). Trimming took 7 bases from V and 4 from J; bases not matched to a gene: 9. Here the CDR3 DNA reads TGTGCCAGTAAGAAAGGACAGGAATTTAATGAAAAACTGTTTTTT. This codes for CASKKGQEFNEKLFF. The whole variable domain, filled in from reference TRBV19 and TRBJ1-4, reads DGGITQSPKYLFRKEGQNVTLSCEQNLNHDAMYWYRQDPGQGLRLIYYSQIVNDFQKGDIAEGYSVSREKKESFPLTVTSAQKNPTAFYLCASKKGQEFNEKLFFGSGTQLSVL.

This clonotype was picked up many times. This chain connects TRBV29-1 to TRBJ1-1; 7 nucleotides align to TRBD1. The CDR3 is 11 residues long. Germline values: CDR1 SQVTM, CDR2 ANQGSEA. Trimming took 7 bases from V and 11 from J; bases not matched to a gene: 10. CDR3 region: CSGMTGKGAFF. CDR3 sequence (DNA): TGCAGCGGTATGACAGGGAAAGGGGCTTTCTTT. Based on the CDR3 plus reference TRBV29-1 and TRBJ1-1, the full variable domain is SAVISQKPSRDICQRGTSLTIQCQVDSQVTMMFWYRQQPGQSLTLIATANQGSEATYESGFVIDKFPISRPNLTFSTLTVSNMSPEDSSIYLCSGMTGKGAFFGQGTRLTVV.

Worth noting for this clonotype: This is likely a read error, given that the CDR3 carries no conserved phenylalanine or tryptophan at its end. The CDR3 spells CATSRDNGANVLTY. CDR3 in DNA: TGTGCCACCAGCAGAGATAACGGGGCCAACGTCCTGACTTAC. The chain has TRBV15 and TRBJ2-6; D is ambiguous. CDR1 LNHNV and CDR2 YYDKDF come from the germline V gene (reference sequence). This CDR3 has 14 amino acids. V shed 0 bases and J shed 4 bases, with 4 bases lying between them.

As for this clonotype: A much larger clone lies one base from this, so it may be a read error. The V call is TRBV15, the J call TRBJ1-4, with 9 bases fitting TRBD1. The J segment lost 5 bases and the V segment lost 6 bases, leaving 4 bases of the junction unmatched. Germline V gene lookup returns CDR1 LNHNV and CDR2 YYDKDF (reference sequence). The CDR3 contains 14 residues. Here the CDR3 DNA reads TGTGCCACCAGTCCCGGGACAGGGAATGAAAAACTGTTTTTT. Its translation: CATSPGTGNEKLFF.

The V and J genes are TRBV30 and TRBJ2-7, with 7 bases identical to TRBD1. CDR1 is GTSNPN, CDR2 SVGIG, per germline (reference sequence). This CDR3 has 14 amino acids. Trimming cost V 5 bases and J 4 bases; bases outside gene matches: 11. CDR3 nucleotides: TGTGCCTGGTCCTACAAGGGGGCTTCATACGAGCAGTACTTC. It codes for CAWSYKGASYEQYF.

The chain is built from TRBV6-2 or TRBV6-3 and TRBJ2-2; D possibly uses TRBD1 or TRBD2 (5 bases each). Germline V CDR1 and CDR2: MNHEY, SVGEGT. Trimming took 1 base from V and 0 from J, leaving 9 bases between them. The CDR3 is made up of 16 amino acids. Here the CDR3 reads CASSYWDVANTGELFF. DNA of the CDR3: TGTGCCAGCAGTTACTGGGACGTCGCGAACACCGGGGAGCTGTTTTTT.

This clonotype was seen many times. This chain links TRBV5-5 with TRBJ1-5; TRBD1 matches at 11 bases. J lost 3 bases, V lost 4 bases, and 3 bases had no gene match. Germline loops: CDR1 SGHKS, CDR2 YYEKEE (reference sequence). The CDR3 totals 15 residues. CDR3 sequence: CASSGTGGYNQPQHF. The CDR3, as DNA: TGTGCCAGCAGCGGGACAGGGGGTTACAATCAGCCCCAGCATTTT.

This clonotype was recorded a few times. V usage is TRBV4-3 and J usage is TRBJ2-3, with 9 bases identical to TRBD2. Germline V gives CDR1 LGHNA, CDR2 YSLEER. The CDR3 is made up of 15 amino acids. After removal of 0 bases from V and 6 bases from J, the junction contained 4 bases not matched to a gene. The CDR3 sequence: CASSQDRLAGDTQYF. In nucleotides, the CDR3 is TGCGCCAGCAGCCAAGATAGGCTAGCGGGGGATACGCAGTATTTT.

The rearrangement uses TRBV10-3 and TRBJ1-3; TRBD1 matches at 7 bases. Germline values: CDR1 ENHRY, CDR2 SYGVKD. After removal of 7 bases from V and 0 bases from J, the junction contained 3 bases not matched to a gene. There are 14 residues in the CDR3. CDR3 DNA: TGTGCCATCATGGACAGGCCCTCTGGAAACACCATATATTTT. Its translation is CAIMDRPSGNTIYF.

In this sample, this clonotype turned up many times. V gene TRBV4-2 combines with J gene TRBJ1-5, with D uncertain. V was pared by 0 bases and J by 7 bases, with 7 bases between. The CDR3 has 13 amino acids. Germline V gene lookup returns CDR1 LGHNA and CDR2 YNFKEQ. CDR3 sequence: CASSQEEGQPQHF. The CDR3 DNA follows: TGTGCCAGCAGCCAAGAAGAGGGACAGCCCCAGCATTTT.

The CDR3 bases are TGTGCCACCCACGGGGGCCCCTACGAGCAGTACTTC. Translation gives CATHGGPYEQYF. The chain couples TRBV10-3 to TRBJ2-7; D is tentatively TRBD1 or TRBD2 (6 bases each). Per germline, CDR1 ENHRY and CDR2 SYGVKD. The CDR3 totals 12 residues. Trimming shortened V by 10 bases and J by 2 bases, and 12 bases separated the two germline ends.

The rearrangement uses TRBV10-3 and TRBJ1-2; TRBD1 matches 9 bases. V lost 11 bases, J lost 3 bases, and 13 bases stayed unmatched. The CDR3 covers 15 residues. CDR1 ENHRY and CDR2 SYGVKD come from the germline V gene. The CDR3 DNA reads as TGTGCCCTCCGACAGGGGGGGGTTCCGGACTATGGCTACACCTTC. Its protein product is CALRQGGVPDYGYTF.